This T cell receptor (beta chain) was retrieved from a study of CXCR3-negative and CXCR3-positive naive CD8 T cells. All TRB cDNA libraries came from 5' RACE performed with UMI labels. Following a re-call of the 5' RACE reads, TCRdb has one entry per CDR3 protein and lacks DNA. With about 6,200 distinct CDR3 sequences in the sample, the ten largest clones hold roughly 1.3%. The length of the CDR3 is 14 residues. Germline loops: CDR1 MDHEN, CDR2 SYDVKM. Its frequency marks this clonotype as medium-sized. Its antigen remains unidentified. Regarding the study as a whole: Hydrophobicity was higher for TRB CDR3s found in CXCR3-positive naive cells than in CXCR3-negative naive cells.

The receptor comes from a human donor in good health. Some clones in this sample may be carry-over from other donors' samples. The V call is TRBV28, the J call TRBJ2-1. The material sequenced was naive CXCR3+ CD8+ T cells from blood. Subset defined: CD45RO-CCR7+CD27+CD95- naive CD8+ T cells expressing CXCR3 (TNR3+). This CDR3 reads CASSLVGPYNEQFF.